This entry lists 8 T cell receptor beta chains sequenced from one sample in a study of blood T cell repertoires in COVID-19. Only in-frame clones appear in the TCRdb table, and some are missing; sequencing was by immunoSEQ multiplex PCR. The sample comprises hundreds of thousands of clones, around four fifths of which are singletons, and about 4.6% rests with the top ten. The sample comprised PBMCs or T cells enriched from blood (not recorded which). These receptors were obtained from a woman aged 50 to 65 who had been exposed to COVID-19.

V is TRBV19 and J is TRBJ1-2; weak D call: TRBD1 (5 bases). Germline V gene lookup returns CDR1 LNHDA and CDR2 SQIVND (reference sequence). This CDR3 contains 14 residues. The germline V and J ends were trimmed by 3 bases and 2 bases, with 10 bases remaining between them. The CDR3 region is CASSIGAGNYGYTF. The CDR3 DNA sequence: TGTGCCAGTAGTATTGGGGCTGGAAACTATGGCTACACCTTC.

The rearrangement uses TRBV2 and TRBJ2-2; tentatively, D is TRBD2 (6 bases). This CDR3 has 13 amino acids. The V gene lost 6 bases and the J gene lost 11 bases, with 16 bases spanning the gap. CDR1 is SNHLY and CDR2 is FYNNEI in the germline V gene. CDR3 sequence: CASRGRRGGELFF. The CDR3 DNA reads TGTGCCAGCAGGGGGAGGAGGGGCGGCGAGCTGTTTTTT.

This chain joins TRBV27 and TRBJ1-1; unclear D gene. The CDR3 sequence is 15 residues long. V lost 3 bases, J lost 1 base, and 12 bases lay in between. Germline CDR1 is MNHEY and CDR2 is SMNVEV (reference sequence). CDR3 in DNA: TGTGCCAGCAGTTTTGAGGGCCGAGGGAACACTGAAGCTTTCTTT. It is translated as CASSFEGRGNTEAFF.

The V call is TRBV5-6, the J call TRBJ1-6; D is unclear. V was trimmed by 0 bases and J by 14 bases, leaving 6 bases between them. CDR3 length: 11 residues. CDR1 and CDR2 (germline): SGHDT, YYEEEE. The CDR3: CASSLGATLHF. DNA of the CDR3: TGTGCCAGCAGCTTGGGAGCTACCCTCCACTTT.

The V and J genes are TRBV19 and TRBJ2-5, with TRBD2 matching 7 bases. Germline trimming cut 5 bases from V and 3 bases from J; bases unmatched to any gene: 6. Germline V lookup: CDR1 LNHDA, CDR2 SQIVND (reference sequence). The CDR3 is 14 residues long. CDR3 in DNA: TGTGCCAGTAGTTGGGACTACTCGAAAGAGACCCAGTACTTC. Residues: CASSWDYSKETQYF.

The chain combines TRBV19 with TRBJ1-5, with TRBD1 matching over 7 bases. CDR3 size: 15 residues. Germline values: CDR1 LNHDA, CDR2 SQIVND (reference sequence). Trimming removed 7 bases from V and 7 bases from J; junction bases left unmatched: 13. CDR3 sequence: CASTPWDSRGQPQHF. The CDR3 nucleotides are TGTGCCAGTACCCCCTGGGACAGCCGAGGGCAGCCCCAGCATTTT.

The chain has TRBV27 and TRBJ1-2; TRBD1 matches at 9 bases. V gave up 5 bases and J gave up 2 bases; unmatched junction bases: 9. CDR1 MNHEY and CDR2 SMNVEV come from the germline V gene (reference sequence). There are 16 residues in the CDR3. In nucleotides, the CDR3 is TGTGCCAGCAGTGCCGGGACAGGGCTAGGGAACTATGGCTACACCTTC. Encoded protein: CASSAGTGLGNYGYTF.

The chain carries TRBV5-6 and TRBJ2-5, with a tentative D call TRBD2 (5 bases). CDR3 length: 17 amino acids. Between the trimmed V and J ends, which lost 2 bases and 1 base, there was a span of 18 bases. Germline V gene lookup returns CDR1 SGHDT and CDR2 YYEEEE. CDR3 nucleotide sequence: TGTGCCAGCAGCTTTAGTCCCTTGTCGGGGTTCCAAGAGACCCAGTACTTC. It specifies CASSFSPLSGFQETQYF.